The 13 T cell receptor beta chains listed next were all sequenced from one sample in a study of blood T cell repertoires in COVID-19. Generated by immunoSEQ multiplex PCR, the TCRdb table keeps only in-frame clones and is missing some. Among more than 85,000 clones listed, around 86% were seen once. Source material: peripheral blood. These receptors were taken from a man aged 50-59 years with active or convalescent COVID-19.

This sequence joins TRBV2 and TRBJ1-4; D remains ambiguous. With 3 bases removed from V and 8 bases from J, the gap between germline ends came to 7 bases. The CDR3 sequence is 12 residues long. Germline CDR1 and CDR2: SNHLY and FYNNEI. The CDR3 nucleotides read TGTGCCAGCAGTGAGGCTCGCGAAAAACTGTTTTTT. It translates to CASSEAREKLFF.

The rearrangement uses TRBV4-1 and TRBJ2-3; D perhaps matches TRBD2 (6 bases). V was shortened by 1 base and J by 2 bases, with 10 bases between the two germline ends. From germline, CDR1 is MGHRA and CDR2 YSYEKL. The CDR3 runs to 15 residues. The CDR3 sequence is CASSQAGRTTDTQYF. As DNA, the CDR3 is TGCGCCAGCAGCCAAGCGGGGAGGACCACAGATACGCAGTATTTT.

This clone turned up a few times. The chain is built from TRBV5-1 and TRBJ1-1; TRBD1 agrees at 7 bases. The trim removed 0 bases at V and 5 bases at J, leaving 16 bases unmatched. Germline CDR1 SGHRS, CDR2 YFSETQ. The CDR3 extends over 18 amino acids. The CDR3 loop is CASSLGGPSTGIVTEAFF. The CDR3 nucleotides are TGCGCCAGCAGCTTGGGGGGGCCGTCGACAGGGATTGTGACTGAAGCTTTCTTT. Looking up the rest from reference TRBV5-1 and TRBJ1-1 gives the full variable domain: KAGVTQTPRYLIKTRGQQVTLSCSPISGHRSVSWYQQTPGQGLQFLFEYFSETQRNKGNFPGRFSGRQFSNSRSEMNVSTLELGDSALYLCASSLGGPSTGIVTEAFFGQGTRLTVV.

V is TRBV7-2 and J is TRBJ2-3; D remains unclear. The CDR3 totals 13 residues. The germline V and J ends were trimmed by 5 bases and 6 bases, with 12 bases remaining between them. Germline-derived CDR1 and CDR2 are SGHTA and FQGNSA. CDR3 in amino acids: CASSEAFRDTQYF. DNA for the CDR3: TGTGCCAGCAGCGAGGCTTTCCGGGATACGCAGTATTTT.

This clone was seen only a few times. The chain links TRBV5-1 to TRBJ2-3; D may be TRBD1 (6 bases). CDR1 and CDR2 (germline): SGHRS, YFSETQ. The CDR3 has 14 amino acids. With 0 bases removed from V and 2 bases from J, the gap between germline ends came to 7 bases. The chain's CDR3 is CASSLDRDTDTQYF. DNA of the CDR3: TGCGCCAGCAGCTTGGACAGGGACACAGATACGCAGTATTTT.

This rearrangement joins TRBV7-9 to TRBJ2-1; the D is unclear. Between the trimmed V and J ends, which lost 5 bases and 0 bases, there was a span of 11 bases. The length of the CDR3 is 15 residues. Germline V CDR1 and CDR2: SEHNR, FQNEAQ (reference sequence). The CDR3 sequence is CASSRKQSSYNEQFF. The CDR3 bases are TGTGCCAGCAGCCGGAAACAGAGCTCCTACAATGAGCAGTTCTTC.

The chain has TRBV24-1 and TRBJ2-3; TRBD2 aligns across 11 bases. CDR1 is KGHDR, CDR2 SFDVKD, per germline. This CDR3 contains 16 residues. With V trimmed by 4 bases and J by 4 bases, 6 bases remained unmatched. DNA of the CDR3: TGTGCCACCAGTGACTTTAGCGGGGGGGCCCCAGATACGCAGTATTTT. Its translation: CATSDFSGGAPDTQYF.

V gene TRBV9 combines with J gene TRBJ1-1; D not resolved. V was cut by 0 bases and J by 0 bases, with 9 bases left in between. The CDR3 length is 15 residues. Germline assignment: CDR1 SGDLS and CDR2 YYNGEE. This CDR3 reads CASSVGGAMNTEAFF. DNA for the CDR3: TGTGCCAGCAGCGTAGGTGGAGCCATGAACACTGAAGCTTTCTTT.

This clone was seen only once. The J gene is TRBJ2-1, the V gene TRBV5-1, with 9 bases matching TRBD1. This CDR3 comprises 15 residues. Losses at the gene ends were 6 bases for V and 5 bases for J; bases not matched to a gene: 9. Germline V lookup: CDR1 SGHRS, CDR2 YFSETQ. CDR3 region: CASTGTGQGNNEQFF. CDR3 coding DNA: TGCGCCAGCACAGGGACGGGACAGGGTAACAATGAGCAGTTCTTC. The full variable domain, its missing parts supplied by reference TRBV5-1 and TRBJ2-1, is KAGVTQTPRYLIKTRGQQVTLSCSPISGHRSVSWYQQTPGQGLQFLFEYFSETQRNKGNFPGRFSGRQFSNSRSEMNVSTLELGDSALYLCASTGTGQGNNEQFFGPGTRLTVL.

The count of this clone is one. V usage is TRBV6-6 and J usage is TRBJ2-5; tentatively, D is TRBD1 (6 bases). V was pared by 0 bases and J by 1 base, with 12 bases between. Germline V gene data show CDR1 as MNHNY and CDR2 as SVGAGI (reference sequence). This CDR3 is built from 16 residues. The CDR3 here is CASSYSQGRPQETQYF. The CDR3 nucleotides are TGTGCCAGCAGTTACTCCCAGGGGCGGCCCCAAGAGACCCAGTACTTC.

The chain is built from TRBV3-1 (or the pseudogene TRBV3-2) and TRBJ2-7, with TRBD1 identical over 7 bases. With 4 bases clipped from V and 5 bases from J, the junction kept 8 bases outside the gene matches. The CDR3 covers 14 residues. CDR1 and CDR2 (germline): LGHDT, YNNKEL (reference sequence). The CDR3 DNA is TGTGCCAGCAGCCGAGGGACAGCCCTTGACGAGCAGTACGTC. Translated, it gives CASSRGTALDEQYV.

The genes are TRBV7-2 and TRBJ2-7; tentatively, D is TRBD1 (5 bases). Germline CDR1 is SGHTA and CDR2 is FQGNSA. Between the trimmed V and J ends, which lost 2 bases and 4 bases, there was a span of 18 bases. This CDR3 contains 16 residues. The CDR3 protein is CASSLNTGLDGYEQYF. For the CDR3, the DNA is TGTGCCAGCAGCTTAAATACAGGCCTAGATGGGTACGAGCAGTACTTC.

This chain uses TRBV19 with TRBJ1-2, with 8 bases matching TRBD1. V dropped 10 bases and J dropped 5; count of bases not matched to a gene: 9. There are 13 residues in the CDR3. Germline V lookup: CDR1 LNHDA, CDR2 SQIVND (reference sequence). The chain's CDR3 is CAIRTGGPYGYTF. CDR3 DNA: TGTGCCATAAGAACAGGGGGGCCTTATGGCTACACCTTC.